This T cell receptor beta chain originates from a study of cytomegalovirus exposure and HLA in healthy donors. Study summary: From donors who were HLA-typed, an early data release held about 85 million unique TCRs. Whole-study findings and limits: There were approximately 150 TCR beta chains listed as cytomegalovirus-associated.

Amplification used 60 Vbeta primers and 13 Jbeta primers. Here immunoSEQ multiplex PCR was the method, and the copy in TCRdb shows in-frame clones only, minus some. Among 160,000 or so clones listed, 78% were seen once. Remarks on this clone: The antigen is not known.

Germline CDR1 and CDR2: LGHNA and YSLEER. The V end lost 0 bases, the J end lost 4 bases, and 13 bases lay between the germline ends. The CDR3 contains 15 residues. This receptor was taken from a male donor in good health and CMV-seronegative. Material for sequencing was PBMCs. This chain joins TRBV4-3 and TRBJ2-7; maybe TRBD2 (6 bases). The CDR3 reads CASSQEWGVGYEQYF. For the CDR3, the DNA is TGCGCCAGCAGCCAAGAATGGGGGGTTGGGTACGAGCAGTACTTC.